The 17 T cell receptor beta chains reported below all come from one sample, sequenced in a study of blood T cell repertoires in COVID-19. TCRdb's table, derived via immunoSEQ multiplex PCR, lists solely in-frame clones and lacks some. Here the sample spans around 130,000 clones, around 83% being singletons. The sample comprised peripheral blood. The receptors originated from a woman between 50 and 59 years old with acute or convalescent COVID-19.

This rearrangement joins TRBV11-2 to TRBJ1-3; TRBD1 aligns across 7 bases. Germline CDR1 is SGHAT and CDR2 is FQNNGV. After removal of 3 bases from V and 4 bases from J, the junction contained 3 bases not matched to a gene. CDR3 length equals 14 residues. The CDR3 coding sequence is TGTGCCAGCAGCTTCCAACAGGGGGGAAACACCATATATTTT. It translates to CASSFQQGGNTIYF.

This clone was detected only a few times. The sample has other DNA sequences that encode this CDR3 too. This sequence joins TRBV4-1 and TRBJ2-3; D not certain. V was clipped by 0 bases and J by 5 bases, with 6 bases between them. The CDR3 totals 13 residues. CDR1 is MGHRA and CDR2 is YSYEKL in the germline V gene. The CDR3 sequence is CASSQERGDTQYF. As DNA, the CDR3 is TGCGCCAGCAGCCAAGAGCGCGGAGATACGCAGTATTTT.

The chain links TRBV7-6 to TRBJ2-3; 10 bases line up with TRBD2. Germline CDR1 SGHVS, CDR2 FNYEAQ. The CDR3 sequence is 17 residues long. The trim removed 1 base at V and 2 bases at J, leaving 6 bases unmatched. The CDR3 sequence is CASSLVASGGYTDTQYF. The CDR3 coding sequence is TGTGCCAGCAGCTTAGTGGCTAGCGGGGGATACACAGATACGCAGTATTTT.

The V and J genes are TRBV19 and TRBJ2-1; no definite D call. With 4 bases removed from V and 10 bases from J, the gap between germline ends came to 14 bases. The CDR3 loop spans 13 amino acids. Germline V lookup: CDR1 LNHDA, CDR2 SQIVND (reference sequence). CDR3 region: CASSNPGSAEQFF. CDR3 nucleotides: TGTGCCAGTAGTAACCCCGGGTCCGCCGAGCAGTTCTTC.

The chain recombines TRBV19 with TRBJ1-5; a possible D gene is TRBD1 (5 bases). The length of the CDR3 is 14 residues. Trimming shortened V by 3 bases and J by 10 bases, and 16 bases separated the two germline ends. From germline, CDR1 is LNHDA and CDR2 SQIVND (reference sequence). This CDR3 reads CASSMREGTSPQHF. The CDR3 DNA follows: TGTGCCAGTAGTATGCGGGAAGGGACTTCACCCCAGCATTTT.

This clone is a singleton in its sample. The V call is TRBV6-5, the J call TRBJ1-1; the match to TRBD1 covers 8 bases. After removal of 5 bases from V and 4 bases from J, the junction contained 9 bases not matched to a gene. In germline, CDR1 is MNHEY, CDR2 SVGAGI. CDR3 length: 15 amino acids. Here the CDR3 reads CASSRTGMRGTEAFF. The CDR3, as DNA: TGTGCCAGCAGTAGGACAGGGATGAGGGGCACTGAAGCTTTCTTT.

This clone was observed a handful of times. V gene TRBV9 combines with J gene TRBJ2-7; D perhaps matches TRBD1 (5 bases). Trimming took off 1 base at V and 7 bases at J, with 12 bases between the two ends. Germline V gives CDR1 SGDLS, CDR2 YYNGEE. The CDR3 spans 13 residues. CDR3 residues: CASSVIAGWEQYF. The CDR3 DNA reads TGTGCCAGCAGCGTAATTGCAGGGTGGGAGCAGTACTTC. The full variable domain, completed using reference TRBV9 and TRBJ2-7, is DSGVTQTPKHLITATGQRVTLRCSPRSGDLSVYWYQQSLDQGLQFLIQYYNGEERAKGNILERFSAQQFPDLHSELNLSSLELGDSALYFCASSVIAGWEQYFGPGTRLTVT.

To note about this clone: The identical CDR3 is also encoded by other nucleotide sequences in the sample. The J gene is TRBJ2-1, the V gene TRBV7-3, with 9 bases fitting TRBD2. The CDR3 spans 15 residues. Trimming removed 3 bases from V and 6 bases from J; junction bases left unmatched: 6. The germline V gene encodes CDR1 SGHTA and CDR2 FQGTGA. DNA for the CDR3: TGTGCCAGCAGCTTGACCGGGACTAGCAGCAATGAGCAGTTCTTC. Amino acid sequence: CASSLTGTSSNEQFF.

The CDR3 spells CASSMGREVAFF. The CDR3 region has the DNA TGTGCCAGTAGTATGGGGAGGGAAGTAGCTTTCTTT. The V gene is TRBV19, the J gene TRBJ1-1, with unresolved D. The CDR3 length is 12 residues. Germline V gene lookup returns CDR1 LNHDA and CDR2 SQIVND (reference sequence). Deletions cut 3 bases from V and 10 bases from J, with 12 bases between.

This sequence joins TRBV6-2 or TRBV6-3 and TRBJ2-1, with D perhaps TRBD2 (7 bases). CDR3 length equals 17 residues. Trimming took off 2 bases at V and 9 bases at J, with 23 bases between the two ends. Germline CDR1 and CDR2: MNHEY and SVGEGT. The DNA for the CDR3 is TGTGCCAGCAGTTACACCCAGGGGAGGGCAGGGATTGGTGAGCAGTTCTTC. It codes for CASSYTQGRAGIGEQFF.

This sequence joins TRBV5-5 and TRBJ1-2, with TRBD1 matching over 8 bases. V lost 3 bases, J lost 2 bases, and 3 bases stayed unmatched. This CDR3 is built from 14 residues. Germline CDR1 is SGHKS and CDR2 is YYEKEE (reference sequence). In nucleotides, the CDR3 is TGTGCCAGCAGCTCTGGACAGGGCAACTATGGCTACACCTTC. Protein sequence: CASSSGQGNYGYTF.

This clone was recorded a few times. The chain uses TRBV9 and TRBJ2-7; tentative D call: TRBD1 (6 bases). Germline CDR1 reads SGDLS; CDR2 reads YYNGEE. The CDR3 contains 12 residues. Trimming removed 4 bases from V and 7 bases from J, with 12 bases in between. The CDR3 DNA sequence: TGTGCCAGCAGCAGAGAAGGGGGAGAGCAGTACTTC. Its translation is CASSREGGEQYF.

This chain uses TRBV29-1 with TRBJ2-3; 12 nucleotides agree with TRBD2. CDR1 and CDR2 from the germline V gene are SQVTM and ANQGSEA. With V trimmed by 3 bases and J by 2 bases, 6 bases remained unmatched. This CDR3 has 16 amino acids. The CDR3 loop is CSVDGRLAGATDTQYF. CDR3 coding DNA: TGCAGCGTTGACGGCCGACTAGCGGGGGCCACAGATACGCAGTATTTT.

J is TRBJ2-7 and V is TRBV5-1; D is unclear. The germline V gene has CDR1 SGHRS and CDR2 YFSETQ. CDR3 size: 15 residues. Trimming cost V 0 bases and J 2 bases, with 12 bases left between them. Written as DNA, the CDR3 is TGCGCCAGCAGCTTGGGAGGTAGCTCCGCCTACGAGCAGTACTTC. Translation gives CASSLGGSSAYEQYF.

The chain joins TRBV2 to TRBJ1-1; D perhaps matches TRBD1 (5 bases). The length of the CDR3 is 15 residues. The germline gives CDR1 SNHLY, CDR2 FYNNEI. Trimming left V 3 bases short and J 3 bases short, with 14 bases between. The CDR3 DNA follows: TGTGCCAGCAGTGAGTGGGGGGTTGGGGACACTGAAGCTTTCTTT. Protein sequence: CASSEWGVGDTEAFF.

This clone was detected a few times. The chain has TRBV7-9 and TRBJ2-7, with a possible D match to TRBD2 (5 bases). The CDR3 is 16 amino acids. The germline V and J ends were trimmed by 5 bases and 0 bases, with 17 bases remaining between them. Germline CDR1 SEHNR, CDR2 FQNEAQ (reference sequence). The CDR3 protein is CASSPTAGIPSYEQYF. The CDR3 DNA is TGTGCCAGCAGCCCTACCGCCGGGATACCCTCCTACGAGCAGTACTTC. The variable domain in full, with the rest retrieved from reference TRBV7-9 and TRBJ2-7, is DTGVSQNPRHKITKRGQNVTFRCDPISEHNRLYWYRQTLGQGPEFLTYFQNEAQLEKSRLLSDRFSAERPKGSFSTLEIQRTEQGDSAMYLCASSPTAGIPSYEQYFGPGTRLTVT.

The rearrangement joins TRBV5-4 to TRBJ1-2; D unresolved. Deletions cut 4 bases from V and 3 bases from J, with 13 bases between. Germline loops: CDR1 SGHNT, CDR2 YYREEE (reference sequence). The CDR3 runs to 14 residues. The CDR3: CASSRPESYYGYTF. CDR3 coding DNA: TGTGCCAGCAGCCGTCCCGAGAGTTACTATGGCTACACCTTC.